The entry that follows covers one TCR beta chain sequence. The sample is drawn from a study of cytomegalovirus exposure and HLA in healthy donors. PCR was performed using 60 Vbeta and 13 Jbeta primers. Assay used: immunoSEQ multiplex PCR; TCRdb lists only in-frame clones, some missing. The sample lists about 140,000 clones; around 80% were seen once. The CDR3 sequence is 13 residues long. Germline values: CDR1 LNHNV, CDR2 YYDKDF (reference sequence). J gave up 7 bases and V 3 bases, and 6 bases lay outside the gene matches. Material: PBMCs. This receptor was taken from a man younger than 45 in good health. The rearrangement links TRBV15 to TRBJ2-7; 7 nucleotides match TRBD1. The chain's CDR3 is CATSSPTGEEQYF. DNA for the CDR3: TGTGCCACCAGCAGTCCTACAGGGGAAGAGCAGTACTTC.